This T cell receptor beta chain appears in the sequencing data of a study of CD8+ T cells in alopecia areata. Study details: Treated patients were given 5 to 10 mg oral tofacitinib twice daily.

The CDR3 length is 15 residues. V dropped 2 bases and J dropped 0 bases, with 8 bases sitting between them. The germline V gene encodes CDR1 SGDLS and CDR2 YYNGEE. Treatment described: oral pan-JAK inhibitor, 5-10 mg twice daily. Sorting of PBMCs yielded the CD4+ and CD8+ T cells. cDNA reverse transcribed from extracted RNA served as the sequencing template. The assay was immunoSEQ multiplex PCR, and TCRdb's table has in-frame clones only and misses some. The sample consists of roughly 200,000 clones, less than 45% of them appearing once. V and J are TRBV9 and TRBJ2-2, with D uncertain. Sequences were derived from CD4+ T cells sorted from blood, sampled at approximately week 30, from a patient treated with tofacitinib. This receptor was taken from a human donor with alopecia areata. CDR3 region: CASSVRFANTGELFF. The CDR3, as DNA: TGTGCCAGCAGCGTGCGCTTCGCGAACACCGGGGAGCTGTTTTTT.